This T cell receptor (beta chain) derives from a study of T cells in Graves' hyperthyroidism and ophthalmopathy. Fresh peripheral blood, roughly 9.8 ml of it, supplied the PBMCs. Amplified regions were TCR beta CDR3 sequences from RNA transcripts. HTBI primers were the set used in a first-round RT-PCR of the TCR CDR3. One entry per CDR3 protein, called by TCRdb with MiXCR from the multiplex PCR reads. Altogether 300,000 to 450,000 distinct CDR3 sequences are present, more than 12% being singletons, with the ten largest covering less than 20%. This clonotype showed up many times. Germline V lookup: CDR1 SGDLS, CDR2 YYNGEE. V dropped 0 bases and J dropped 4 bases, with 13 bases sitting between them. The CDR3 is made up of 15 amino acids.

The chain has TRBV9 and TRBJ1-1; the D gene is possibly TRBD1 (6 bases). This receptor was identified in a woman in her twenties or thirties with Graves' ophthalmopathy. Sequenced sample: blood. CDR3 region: CASSVAPGVTTEAFF. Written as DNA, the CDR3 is TGTGCCAGCAGCGTAGCTCCAGGGGTCACCACTGAAGCTTTCTTT.